The 26 T cell receptor beta chains in this list originate from one sample, sequenced in a study of identical twins. One entry per CDR3 protein, called by TCRdb with MiXCR from the 5' RACE reads. The sample shows roughly 720,000 distinct CDR3 sequences, around a sixth of them seen only once. These records were also assigned to another study, of T cells expressing NK-cell markers.

Sequencing input: PBMCs. All receptors derive from a young woman in good health.

This clonotype was picked up a small number of times. The V call is TRBV6-5, the J call TRBJ2-4, with TRBD2 matching over 11 bases. The J segment lost 3 bases and the V segment lost 4 bases, leaving 11 bases of the junction unmatched. Per the germline V gene, CDR1 is MNHEY and CDR2 is SVGAGI. There are 18 residues in the CDR3. The CDR3 DNA follows: TGTGCCAGCAGTTCACTAGCGGGGGACTCCGGGGGCAAAAACATTCAGTACTTC. It encodes CASSSLAGDSGGKNIQYF.

CDR3 nucleotide sequence: TGCAGTGCTAGCGACAGGGGTGAAGGGGAGCAGTACTTC. Protein product: CSASDRGEGEQYF. The rearrangement links TRBV20-1 to TRBJ2-7; 8 bases match TRBD1. Unmatched junction bases numbered 8, after V lost 3 bases and J lost 7 bases. The germline gives CDR1 DFQATT, CDR2 SNEGSKA (reference sequence). The CDR3 length is 13 residues.

The chain couples TRBV24-1 to TRBJ2-5; 12 bases fit TRBD1. CDR3 length: 15 residues. Germline V gives CDR1 KGHDR, CDR2 SFDVKD. V gave up 5 bases and J gave up 5 bases; unmatched junction bases: 5. CDR3 sequence: CATSAKGTGGETQYF. CDR3 DNA sequence: TGTGCCACCAGTGCCAAAGGGACAGGGGGCGAGACCCAGTACTTC.

The V call is TRBV20-1, the J call TRBJ2-7; perhaps D is TRBD1 or TRBD2 (7 bases each). Per germline, CDR1 DFQATT and CDR2 SNEGSKA (reference sequence). The CDR3 has 14 amino acids. V was cut by 5 bases and J by 8 bases, with 22 bases left in between. CDR3 bases: TGCAGTGCTCACAAGGGGGGGACAGAGAGCAAGCAGTACTTC. It yields the protein CSAHKGGTESKQYF.

The chain uses TRBV25-1 and TRBJ2-7; D remains ambiguous. Germline CDR1 MGHDK, CDR2 SYGVNS. Trimming cost V 1 base and J 4 bases, with 11 bases left between them. The CDR3 is 14 amino acids. The CDR3 sequence: CASSEFRVGYEQYF. The CDR3 bases are TGTGCCAGCAGTGAATTCAGAGTAGGGTACGAGCAGTACTTC.

V is TRBV7-9 and J is TRBJ2-1, with 13 positions matching TRBD2. Looked up from germline, CDR1 is SEHNR and CDR2 is FQNEAQ (reference sequence). Losses at the gene ends were 3 bases for V and 16 bases for J; bases not matched to a gene: 12. The CDR3 consists of 15 residues. CDR3 sequence reads: CASSLGLAGFRPKFF. CDR3 nucleotide sequence: TGTGCCAGCAGCTTGGGACTAGCGGGATTCCGTCCCAAATTCTTC. Filled out from reference TRBV7-9 and TRBJ2-1, the complete variable domain reads DTGVSQNPRHKITKRGQNVTFRCDPISEHNRLYWYRQTLGQGPEFLTYFQNEAQLEKSRLLSDRFSAERPKGSFSTLEIQRTEQGDSAMYLCASSLGLAGFRPKFFGPGTRLTVL.

This clonotype was observed a handful of times. This chain links TRBV12-3 or TRBV12-4 with TRBJ2-7, with 11 bases matching TRBD2. The V gene end was trimmed by 1 base and the J gene end by 5 bases; junction bases not matched to a gene: 4. This CDR3 contains 15 residues. The DNA of the CDR3 is TGTGCCAGCAGTTTAGTACTAGCGGGAGTAGACGAGCAGTACTTC. Amino acids: CASSLVLAGVDEQYF.

This clonotype was seen a handful of times. The V and J genes are TRBV29-1 and TRBJ2-1; 8 bases fit TRBD2. This CDR3 region has 16 residues. The germline V gene encodes CDR1 SQVTM and CDR2 ANQGSEA. Losses at the gene ends were 1 base for V and 9 bases for J; bases not matched to a gene: 14. CDR3 nucleotides: TGCAGCGTTGAAGCCTTTTTGGGCGGGAGGTCCCGTGAGCAGTTCTTC. Encoded protein: CSVEAFLGGRSREQFF.

This clonotype has just a few counts. The chain carries TRBV7-6 and TRBJ2-7; 7 nucleotides line up with TRBD2. Germline assignment: CDR1 SGHVS and CDR2 FNYEAQ. The V segment lost 5 bases and the J segment 5 bases; nucleotides outside the gene matches: 9. CDR3 length: 14 amino acids. CDR3 loop: CASSRGGDTNEQYF. The CDR3 nucleotides are TGTGCCAGCAGCCGCGGGGGAGATACTAACGAGCAGTACTTC.

This clonotype turned up a few times. The rearrangement joins TRBV29-1 to TRBJ1-1; D gene uncertain. Deletions cut 3 bases from V and 6 bases from J, with 11 bases between. Per germline, CDR1 SQVTM and CDR2 ANQGSEA. The CDR3 contains 12 residues. The DNA of the CDR3 is TGCAGCGTTGATGGAGGGTCGGCTGAAGCTTTCTTT. This codes for CSVDGGSAEAFF.

The J gene is TRBJ2-3, the V gene TRBV7-9, with D perhaps matching TRBD1 (6 bases). This CDR3 region has 16 residues. Germline V CDR1 and CDR2: SEHNR, FQNEAQ (reference sequence). V dropped 2 bases and J dropped 1 base, with 13 bases sitting between them. The CDR3 region has the DNA TGTGCCAGCAGCTTAATGGGGGCTTTGCGCACAGATACGCAGTATTTT. It yields the protein CASSLMGALRTDTQYF.

The chain couples TRBV5-1 to TRBJ2-3; TRBD2 might be the D (6 bases). This CDR3 has 16 amino acids. V lost 3 bases to trimming and J lost 0 bases, with 14 bases between them. From germline, CDR1 is SGHRS and CDR2 YFSETQ. CDR3 sequence reads: CASSYGAGPSTDTQYF. The CDR3 nucleotides read TGCGCCAGCAGCTATGGGGCGGGGCCGAGCACAGATACGCAGTATTTT.

This clonotype was found a few times. The chain's CDR3 is CSAGPWGSYEQYF. Written as DNA, the CDR3 is TGCAGTGCTGGCCCCTGGGGATCCTACGAGCAGTACTTC. The chain employs TRBV20-1 and TRBJ2-7; no firm D call. The V and J ends lost 5 bases and 1 base respectively, with 12 bases between them. CDR1 is DFQATT and CDR2 is SNEGSKA in the germline V gene (reference sequence). This CDR3 has 13 amino acids.

Ten or more counts support this clonotype. This chain joins TRBV6-5 and TRBJ2-7, with D possibly TRBD1 on 6 matching bases. This CDR3 has 15 residues. Germline CDR1 and CDR2: MNHEY and SVGAGI. V dropped 0 bases and J dropped 0 bases, with 9 bases sitting between them. The CDR3 DNA reads as TGTGCCAGCAGTTACTCGGGGGCCGTCTCCTACGAGCAGTACTTC. Translating it yields CASSYSGAVSYEQYF.

CDR3 nucleotides: TGTGCCACCTCCCAAGATCGTTTCCCGACTAGCGCATGGAATGAGCAGTTCTTC. Residues: CATSQDRFPTSAWNEQFF. The chain uses TRBV3-1 and TRBJ2-1; TRBD2 aligns across 8 bases. Trimming took 10 bases from V and 7 from J; bases not matched to a gene: 24. This CDR3 has 18 residues. In germline, CDR1 is LGHDT, CDR2 YNNKEL (reference sequence).

This clonotype has only a few counts. The gene calls are TRBV9 and TRBJ2-3; TRBD2 matches at 7 bases. Germline V gene sequence: CDR1 SGDLS, CDR2 YYNGEE. This CDR3 contains 15 residues. Germline trimming cut 3 bases from V and 3 bases from J; bases unmatched to any gene: 7. The CDR3: CASSEHGTTTDTQYF. The DNA of the CDR3 is TGTGCCAGCAGCGAGCACGGGACTACTACAGATACGCAGTATTTT.

This clonotype was seen only a few times. V and J are TRBV6-5 and TRBJ2-3; D possibly matches TRBD1 or TRBD2 (5 bases each). This CDR3 spans 14 amino acids. Trimming removed 4 bases at V and 0 bases at J, with 8 bases between. The V gene's germline CDR1 is MNHEY and CDR2 SVGAGI. This CDR3 reads CASSWGSSTDTQYF. For the CDR3, the DNA is TGTGCCAGCAGTTGGGGGTCTAGCACAGATACGCAGTATTTT.

Only a few counts were recorded for this clonotype. The junction and the germline gene differ at one end; a read error may be behind it. The J gene is TRBJ2-3, the V gene TRBV5-1; D remains unclear. This CDR3 is built from 15 residues. Germline lookup yields CDR1 SGHRS and CDR2 YFSETQ. The CDR3 DNA reads TGCGCCAGCAGCTTGGGACTGGGTCCTTCGGATACGCGGTATTTT. Amino acids: CASSLGLGPSDTRYF.

This clonotype was seen only a few times. The rearrangement uses TRBV7-2 and TRBJ1-5; possibly TRBD1 for D (6 bases). The germline V and J ends were trimmed by 5 bases and 4 bases, with 9 bases remaining between them. There are 13 residues in the CDR3. Germline V CDR1 and CDR2: SGHTA, FQGNSA. CDR3 coding DNA: TGTGCCAGCAGCGCCCAGGGGAATCAGCCCCAGCATTTT. Translated: CASSAQGNQPQHF.

This clonotype was found a few times. In DNA, the CDR3 is TGCAGTGCTAGAGATTATGGGACTAACTATGGCTACACCTTC. Its protein product is CSARDYGTNYGYTF. V usage is TRBV20-1 and J usage is TRBJ1-2, with unresolved D. Germline loops: CDR1 DFQATT, CDR2 SNEGSKA (reference sequence). V lost 0 bases, J lost 0 bases, and 8 bases lay in between. The length of the CDR3 is 14 residues.

The chain joins TRBV18 to TRBJ2-1, with a weak D call TRBD2 (5 bases). Germline values: CDR1 KGHSH, CDR2 LQKENI. CDR3 size: 15 residues. Trimming left V 5 bases short and J 0 bases short, with 11 bases between. CDR3 protein: CASSSLGSSYNEQFF. Written as DNA, the CDR3 is TGTGCCAGCTCATCACTGGGGAGCTCCTACAATGAGCAGTTCTTC.

The chain uses TRBV20-1 and TRBJ2-3; 14 nucleotides line up with TRBD2. This CDR3 region has 16 residues. CDR1 and CDR2 from the germline V gene are DFQATT and SNEGSKA (reference sequence). Losses at the gene ends were 6 bases for V and 4 bases for J; bases not matched to a gene: 9. CDR3 nucleotide sequence: TGCAGTGCATCCGGGACTAGCGGGAGTATGGCAGATACGCAGTATTTT. Amino acid sequence: CSASGTSGSMADTQYF.

This clonotype has more than one count but fewer than ten. For the CDR3, the DNA is TGTGCCAGCAGCTTGGCCCATGCTATCCGACCTTACAATGAGCAGTTCTTC. Translating gives CASSLAHAIRPYNEQFF. The chain couples TRBV5-6 to TRBJ2-1; no reliable D call. Trimming removed 0 bases from V and 4 bases from J, with 17 bases in between. CDR3 length: 17 amino acids. From germline, CDR1 is SGHDT and CDR2 YYEEEE.

This clonotype was counted only a few times. This may be a read error: a much more frequent sequence differs by one nucleotide. This chain uses TRBV18 with TRBJ2-7; possibly TRBD1 for D (6 bases). CDR3 length: 14 residues. Germline CDR1 is KGHSH and CDR2 is LQKENI. The CDR3: CASSPMSTGLELYF. The DNA of the CDR3 is TGTGCCAGCTCACCGATGTCGACAGGTCTTGAGCTGTACTTC.

This rearrangement joins TRBV29-1 to TRBJ2-7, with D possibly being TRBD1 or TRBD2 (6 bases each). V was pared by 4 bases and J by 5 bases, with 18 bases between. In germline, CDR1 is SQVTM, CDR2 ANQGSEA. This CDR3 has 14 amino acids. The chain's CDR3 is CSVGGAGRSNEQYF. As DNA, the CDR3 is TGCAGCGTTGGGGGGGCAGGGAGGTCAAACGAGCAGTACTTC.

This chain connects TRBV6-2 or TRBV6-3 to TRBJ2-7, with D perhaps TRBD1 or TRBD2 (5 bases each). The germline V and J ends were trimmed by 6 bases and 2 bases, with 20 bases remaining between them. CDR1 is MNHEY and CDR2 is SVGEGT in the germline V gene. The CDR3 has 16 residues. CDR3 sequence (DNA): TGTGCCAGCAGAAATCAGAAGGGACGGGGCACCTACGAGCAGTACTTC. It encodes CASRNQKGRGTYEQYF.